This T cell receptor (beta chain) derives from a study of CD8 T cells in ankylosing spondylitis. Broader study findings: Disease-associated clones were CD8+ and fairly uncommon in peripheral blood. Seemingly distinctive of ankylosing spondylitis blood was a TCR beta motif formed by eight highly homologous variants. Certain motif variants had earlier appeared in reactive arthritis synovial fluid and blood.

This clonotype was seen many times. The antigen is undetermined. This CDR3 contains 14 residues. Preparation of TCR beta libraries was done by quantitative 5'-RACE with molecular barcodes. MiXCR, applied by TCRdb to the 5' RACE reads, yields one record per CDR3 protein. The sample carries some 95,000 distinct CDR3 sequences, about 9.1% recorded once. Sequencing was done on a sample of blood, either unsorted or a sorted T cell fraction (not recorded which). The chain links TRBV21-1 to TRBJ1-5. TRBV21-1 represents a pseudogene. The receptor comes from a male donor with ankylosing spondylitis or in good health (not recorded which). In nucleotides, the CDR3 is TGTGCCAGCAGCAAAGGAAGGGGAGGTCAGCCCCAGCATTTT. Translating gives CASSKGRGGQPQHF.